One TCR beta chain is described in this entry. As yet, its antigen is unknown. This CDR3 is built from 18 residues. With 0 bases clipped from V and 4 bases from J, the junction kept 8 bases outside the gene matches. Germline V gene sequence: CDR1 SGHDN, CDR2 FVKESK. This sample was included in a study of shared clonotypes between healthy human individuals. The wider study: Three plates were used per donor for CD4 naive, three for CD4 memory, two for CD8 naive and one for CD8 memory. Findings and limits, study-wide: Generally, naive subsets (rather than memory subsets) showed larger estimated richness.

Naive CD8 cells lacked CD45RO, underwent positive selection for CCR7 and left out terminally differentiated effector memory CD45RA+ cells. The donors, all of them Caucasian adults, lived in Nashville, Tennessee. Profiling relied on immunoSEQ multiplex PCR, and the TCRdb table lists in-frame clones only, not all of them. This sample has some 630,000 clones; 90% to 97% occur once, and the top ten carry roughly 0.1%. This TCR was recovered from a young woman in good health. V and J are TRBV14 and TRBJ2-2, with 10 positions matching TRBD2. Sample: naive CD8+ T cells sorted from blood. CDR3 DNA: TGTGCCAGCAGCCAAGATCCTAGCGGGAGTGTCGGCACCGGGGAGCTGTTTTTT. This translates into CASSQDPSGSVGTGELFF.